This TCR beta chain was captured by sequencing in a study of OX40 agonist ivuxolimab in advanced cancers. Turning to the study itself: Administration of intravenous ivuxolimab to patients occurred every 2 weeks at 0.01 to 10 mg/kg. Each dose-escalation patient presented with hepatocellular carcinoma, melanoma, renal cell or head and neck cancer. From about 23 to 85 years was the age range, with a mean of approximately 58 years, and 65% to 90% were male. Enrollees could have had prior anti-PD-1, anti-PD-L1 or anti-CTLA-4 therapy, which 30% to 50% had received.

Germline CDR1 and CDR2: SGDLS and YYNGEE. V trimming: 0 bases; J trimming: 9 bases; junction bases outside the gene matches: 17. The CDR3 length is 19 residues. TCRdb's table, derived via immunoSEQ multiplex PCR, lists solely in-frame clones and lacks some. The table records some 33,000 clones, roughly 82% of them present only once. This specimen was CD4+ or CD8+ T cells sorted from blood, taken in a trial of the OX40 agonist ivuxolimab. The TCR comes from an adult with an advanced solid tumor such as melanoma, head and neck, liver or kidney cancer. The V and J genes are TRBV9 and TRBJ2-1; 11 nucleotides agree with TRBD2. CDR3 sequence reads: CASSVAGLAVLGGGGEQFF. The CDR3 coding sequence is TGTGCCAGCAGCGTAGCGGGACTAGCGGTTCTCGGAGGTGGTGGTGAGCAGTTCTTC.